A single sample is the source of the 15 T cell receptor beta chains below, sequenced in a study of blood T cell repertoires in COVID-19. Profiling relied on immunoSEQ multiplex PCR, and the TCRdb table lists in-frame clones only, not all of them. The table has tens of thousands of clones, roughly 90% seen once; the top ten hold around 26%. Sequencing was carried out using peripheral blood. The receptors shown here come from a man aged 50 to 60 with active or convalescent COVID-19.

This rearrangement joins TRBV18 to TRBJ1-4, with 7 bases aligning to TRBD1. The junction had 7 bases not matched to a gene; V was cut back by 3 bases and J by 15 bases. The CDR3 is 12 residues long. From germline, CDR1 is KGHSH and CDR2 LQKENI. The CDR3 nucleotides are TGTGCCAGCTCACCCGATCCGGGACAGTTGTTTTTT. Encoded protein: CASSPDPGQLFF.

This chain connects TRBV28 to TRBJ2-7; 9 nucleotides align to TRBD2. Germline V gives CDR1 MDHEN, CDR2 SYDVKM. The CDR3 runs 15 residues. V shed 5 bases, J shed 7 bases, and the junction held 12 bases outside the gene matches. CDR3 DNA sequence: TGTGCCAGCAGTCCCCCTAGCGGGATGGGTGGGGAGCAGTACTTC. It translates to CASSPPSGMGGEQYF.

The chain is built from TRBV25-1 and TRBJ2-6; D is uncertain. With 3 bases removed from V and 0 bases from J, the gap between germline ends came to 9 bases. Per germline, CDR1 MGHDK and CDR2 SYGVNS. This CDR3 has 16 amino acids. CDR3 nucleotides: TGTGCCAGCAGTGAGGGCCCGGCCTCTGGGGCCAACGTCCTGACTTTC. It encodes CASSEGPASGANVLTF.

V and J are TRBV28 and TRBJ1-1, with a weak D call TRBD1 (6 bases). From germline, CDR1 is MDHEN and CDR2 SYDVKM. Deletions cut 3 bases from V and 2 bases from J, with 13 bases between. There are 15 residues in the CDR3. CDR3 region: CASSFLGGLNTEAFF. CDR3 sequence (DNA): TGTGCCAGCAGTTTCCTCGGGGGGCTTAACACTGAAGCTTTCTTT. Full variable domain (outside the CDR3, taken from reference TRBV28 and TRBJ1-1): DVKVTQSSRYLVKRTGEKVFLECVQDMDHENMFWYRQDPGLGLRLIYFSYDVKMKEKGDIPEGYSVSREKKERFSLILESASTNQTSMYLCASSFLGGLNTEAFFGQGTRLTVV.

The CDR3 DNA reads as TGTGCCATCAGTGAGTATACTAGCGGGAGGGCCCTCCGAATGGATGAGCAGTTCTTC. This codes for CAISEYTSGRALRMDEQFF. This chain uses TRBV10-3 with TRBJ2-1; TRBD2 matches 13 bases. The CDR3 runs to 19 residues. Per germline, CDR1 ENHRY and CDR2 SYGVKD. Trimming at V came to 1 base and at J to 8 bases, leaving 14 bases not matched to a gene.

The chain is built from TRBV7-9 and TRBJ1-5, with a tentative D call TRBD1 (5 bases). The V end was cut by 0 bases, the J end by 1 base, with 10 bases between. The germline V gene encodes CDR1 SEHNR and CDR2 FQNEAQ (reference sequence). The CDR3 loop spans 16 amino acids. CDR3: CASSLAAGSSNQPQHF. The CDR3 DNA sequence: TGTGCCAGCAGCTTAGCGGCAGGGTCAAGCAATCAGCCCCAGCATTTT.

The V call is TRBV6-5, the J call TRBJ1-5; maybe TRBD1 (6 bases). V lost 5 bases and J lost 4, with 12 bases in between. CDR3 length: 14 amino acids. The germline V gene encodes CDR1 MNHEY and CDR2 SVGAGI. For the CDR3, the DNA is TGTGCCAGCAGTCCCGGACAGTTGAATCAGCCCCAGCATTTT. Amino acids: CASSPGQLNQPQHF.

This chain connects TRBV3-1 (or the pseudogene TRBV3-2) to TRBJ2-4, with 9 bases matching TRBD2. The ends lost 1 base at V and 7 bases at J; junction bases unmatched: 8. The CDR3 extends over 16 amino acids. The germline CDR1 and CDR2 sequences are LGHDT and YNNKEL (reference sequence). The CDR3 coding sequence is TGTGCCAGCAGCCAAGGTAGAAGCGGGGGGTTCAACATTCAGTACTTC. Its protein is CASSQGRSGGFNIQYF.

The chain uses TRBV19 and TRBJ2-4; weak D call: TRBD2 (7 bases). The V end was cut by 5 bases, the J end by 5 bases, with 13 bases between. CDR3 length equals 14 residues. Germline CDR1 LNHDA, CDR2 SQIVND (reference sequence). CDR3 region: CASSHPGGQNIQYF. In nucleotides, the CDR3 is TGTGCCAGTAGTCACCCCGGGGGGCAAAACATTCAGTACTTC.

This clone came up a few times. V usage is TRBV10-1 and J usage is TRBJ2-1; 8 bases are shared with TRBD2. The CDR3 is made up of 16 amino acids. V was clipped by 3 bases and J by 6 bases; unmatched bases: 10. Germline V CDR1 and CDR2: WNHNN, SYGVQD (reference sequence). The CDR3 reads CASSDGRLAGLNEQFF. The DNA of the CDR3 is TGCGCCAGCAGTGACGGTAGGCTAGCGGGCCTCAATGAGCAGTTCTTC.

Only one count was recorded for this clone. The chain links TRBV6-5 to TRBJ1-4, with 7 bases fitting TRBD1. Germline assignment: CDR1 MNHEY and CDR2 SVGAGI. With 5 bases clipped from V and 8 bases from J, the junction kept 11 bases outside the gene matches. The CDR3 extends over 15 amino acids. CDR3 sequence: CASSQQLQGNEKLFF. In nucleotides, the CDR3 is TGTGCCAGCAGTCAACAGCTACAGGGGAACGAAAAACTGTTTTTT.

This clone came up a few times. The chain links TRBV2 to TRBJ1-5; 8 bases align to TRBD1. The ends lost 6 bases at V and 11 bases at J; junction bases unmatched: 12. This CDR3 is 14 amino acids long. Germline V gives CDR1 SNHLY, CDR2 FYNNEI. The CDR3 loop reads CASSAGQGSGTQHF. In nucleotides, the CDR3 is TGTGCCAGCAGCGCAGGACAGGGTAGTGGGACCCAGCATTTT. Together with reference TRBV2 and TRBJ1-5, the CDR3 gives the full variable domain: EPEVTQTPSHQVTQMGQEVILRCVPISNHLYFYWYRQILGQKVEFLVSFYNNEISEKSEIFDDQFSVERPDGSNFTLKIRSTKLEDSAMYFCASSAGQGSGTQHFGDGTRLSIL.

This sequence joins TRBV5-1 and TRBJ1-1; no clear D gene. Germline CDR1 SGHRS, CDR2 YFSETQ. The ends were cut back, 4 bases at V and 1 base at J, with 11 bases in the middle. This CDR3 contains 14 residues. The DNA of the CDR3 is TGCGCCAGCAGCCCCCAGACTTCGAACACTGAAGCTTTCTTT. Residues: CASSPQTSNTEAFF.

The chain has TRBV11-2 and TRBJ1-6, with D possibly being TRBD1 (5 bases). V lost 3 bases, J lost 5 bases, and 8 bases lay in between. CDR1 and CDR2 from the germline V gene are SGHAT and FQNNGV. CDR3 length equals 14 residues. CDR3 nucleotides: TGTGCCAGCAGCTTCCGGGGGAATAATTCACCCCTCCACTTT. Amino acid sequence: CASSFRGNNSPLHF.

For the CDR3, the DNA is TGTGCCAGCAGCTTTAGCGGGAGGGCCCGGAATGAGCAGTTCTTC. This codes for CASSFSGRARNEQFF. The genes are TRBV11-2 and TRBJ2-1, with 11 bases aligning to TRBD2. Per the germline V gene, CDR1 is SGHAT and CDR2 is FQNNGV. This CDR3 has 15 amino acids. V lost 3 bases, J lost 7 bases, and 5 bases stayed unmatched.